Here is one T cell receptor beta chain with its context. Its target is unknown. The record originates from a study of cytomegalovirus exposure and HLA in healthy donors. Clones were read by immunoSEQ multiplex PCR, and TCRdb kept only the in-frame ones, dropping some. The data contain 90,000 to 150,000 clones, about 85% of them singletons. Separation from the roughly 600-subject first cohort characterized the roughly 110-subject validation cohort, to which the donors belonged. Study-wide results and caveats: TCR clusters originating in the first cohort tended to co-occur in the 100 to 150 validation repertoires, according to a later analysis. Researchers counted 164 TCR beta chains as cytomegalovirus-associated.

V gave up 2 bases and J gave up 4 bases; unmatched junction bases: 9. The CDR3 has 15 residues. The germline V gene has CDR1 GTSNPN and CDR2 SVGIG (reference sequence). The clonotype comes from a woman between 25 and 40 years old in good health and CMV-seronegative. The V call is TRBV30, the J call TRBJ2-3, with 7 bases fitting TRBD2. Sequencing was carried out using PBMCs. The CDR3 protein is CAWSTGLVFADTQYF. The CDR3 DNA is TGTGCCTGGAGTACCGGACTAGTCTTTGCAGATACGCAGTATTTT.